The following is a T cell receptor (beta chain) sequence with its context. The sample comes from a study of blood T cell repertoires in COVID-19. Study in general: Spain, Italy and the United States supplied samples that represented acute and convalescent COVID-19. Nucleic acid was either cDNA or gDNA, and it came from T cells, B-cell-depleted T cells, or PBMCs.

In the authors' workflow: Reference gene primer amplification in the assay estimated nucleated cell counts. TCRdb's copy holds only in-frame clones and misses some; the assay was immunoSEQ multiplex PCR. That table furnishes V, J and clone size, whereas the DNA furnished D and trimming. Of approximately 150,000 clones listed, 80% to 90% are singletons. Material for sequencing was peripheral blood. The sequence was collected from a woman aged 45-59 years with acute or convalescent COVID-19.

CDR3 in amino acids: CSTSGGQGGNTIYF. The CDR3 region has the DNA TGCAGCACAAGCGGGGGACAGGGCGGAAACACCATATATTTT. This chain uses TRBV29-1 with TRBJ1-3; TRBD1 aligns across 9 bases. Losses at the gene ends were 8 bases for V and 4 bases for J; bases not matched to a gene: 9. The CDR3 is made up of 14 amino acids. CDR1 is SQVTM, CDR2 ANQGSEA, per germline. Using reference TRBV29-1 and TRBJ1-3 for the parts outside the CDR3, the full variable domain is SAVISQKPSRDICQRGTSLTIQCQVDSQVTMMFWYRQQPGQSLTLIATANQGSEATYESGFVIDKFPISRPNLTFSTLTVSNMSPEDSSIYLCSTSGGQGGNTIYFGEGSWLTVV.